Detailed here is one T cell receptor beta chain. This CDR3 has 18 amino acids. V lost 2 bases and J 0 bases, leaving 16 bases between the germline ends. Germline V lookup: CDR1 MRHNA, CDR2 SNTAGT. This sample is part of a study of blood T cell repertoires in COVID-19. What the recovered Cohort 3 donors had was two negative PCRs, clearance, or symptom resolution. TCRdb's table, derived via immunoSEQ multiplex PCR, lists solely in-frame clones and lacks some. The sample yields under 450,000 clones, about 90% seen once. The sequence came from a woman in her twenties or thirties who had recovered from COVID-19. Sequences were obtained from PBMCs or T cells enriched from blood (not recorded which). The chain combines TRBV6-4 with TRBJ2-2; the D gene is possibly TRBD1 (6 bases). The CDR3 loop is CASSDPNARQANTGELFF. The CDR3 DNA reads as TGTGCCAGCAGTGACCCTAATGCGAGACAGGCGAACACCGGGGAGCTGTTTTTT.